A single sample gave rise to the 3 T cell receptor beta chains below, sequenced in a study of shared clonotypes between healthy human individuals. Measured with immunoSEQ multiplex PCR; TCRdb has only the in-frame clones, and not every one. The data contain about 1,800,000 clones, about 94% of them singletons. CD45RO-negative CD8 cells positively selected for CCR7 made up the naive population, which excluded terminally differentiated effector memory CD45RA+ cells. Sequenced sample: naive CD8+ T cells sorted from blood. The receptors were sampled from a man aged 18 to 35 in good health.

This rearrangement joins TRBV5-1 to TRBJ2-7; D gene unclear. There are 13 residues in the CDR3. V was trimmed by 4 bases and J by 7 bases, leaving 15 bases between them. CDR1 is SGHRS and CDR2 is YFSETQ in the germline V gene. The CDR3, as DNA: TGCGCCAGCAGCACCTCACCTGAAATAGAGCAGTACTTC. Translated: CASSTSPEIEQYF.

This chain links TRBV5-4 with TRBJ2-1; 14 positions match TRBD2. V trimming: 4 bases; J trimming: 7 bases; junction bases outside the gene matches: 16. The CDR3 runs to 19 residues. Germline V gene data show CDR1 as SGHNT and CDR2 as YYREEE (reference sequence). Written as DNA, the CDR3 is TGTGCCAGCAGCCCGTTACCCCCGGGACTAGCGGGAGCTAGAAATGAGCAGTTCTTC. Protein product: CASSPLPPGLAGARNEQFF. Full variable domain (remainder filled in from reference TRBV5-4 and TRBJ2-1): ETGVTQSPTHLIKTRGQQVTLRCSSQSGHNTVSWYQQALGQGPQFIFQYYREEENGRGNFPPRFSGLQFPNYSSELNVNALELDDSALYLCASSPLPPGLAGARNEQFFGPGTRLTVL.

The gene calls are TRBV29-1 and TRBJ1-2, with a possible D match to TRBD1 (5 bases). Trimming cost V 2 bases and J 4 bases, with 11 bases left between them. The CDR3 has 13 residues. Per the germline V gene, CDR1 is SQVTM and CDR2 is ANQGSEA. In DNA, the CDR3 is TGCAGCGTTGAACAGGGCGGGGGCTATGGCTACACCTTC. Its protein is CSVEQGGGYGYTF.